The T cell receptor beta chain under discussion was sequenced for a study of response to subunit inactivated influenza vaccine. The table lists this clonotype with many counts. Its antigen is not known. TCRdb analysed the RT-PCR reads with MiXCR anew, one entry per CDR3 protein. The data show about 500,000 distinct CDR3 sequences, approximately 15% seen once. Study-wide points: There was a suggestion from the authors that each seasonal influenza vaccination recruits few new T cells.

This CDR3 has 15 residues. The junction had 5 bases not matched to a gene; V was cut back by 3 bases and J by 2 bases. The sequence was collected from a man in his fifties or sixties who received an inactivated influenza vaccine. The sample consisted of CD4+ T cells sorted from PBMCs, taken roughly 24 months after vaccination. The chain has TRBV12-3 or TRBV12-4 and TRBJ2-7; TRBD1 matches at 9 bases. The CDR3 nucleotides read TGTGCCAGCAGTTTTGGACAGGGGATGACCTACGAGCAGTACTTC. Its translation: CASSFGQGMTYEQYF.